A single sample gave rise to the 14 T cell receptor beta chains below, sequenced in a study of circulating tumor DNA in untreated peripheral T-cell lymphoma. Sequencing used immunoSEQ multiplex PCR; TCRdb keeps in-frame clones, though not all of them. This sample has roughly 540 clones, with about 86% found just once. Sequencing was performed on cell-free DNA from blood serum. The receptors stem from a human donor with peripheral T-cell lymphoma.

The chain uses TRBV19 and TRBJ1-6, with TRBD1 matching over 11 bases. Germline V gene sequence: CDR1 LNHDA, CDR2 SQIVND (reference sequence). The CDR3 contains 14 residues. J gave up 13 bases and V 5 bases, and 7 bases lay outside the gene matches. The CDR3 is CASSSGTGGFPLHF. CDR3 sequence (DNA): TGTGCCAGTAGTTCCGGGACAGGGGGTTTCCCCCTCCACTTT.

CDR3 region: CASSPGEGNEKLFF. CDR3 in DNA: TGTGCCAGCAGTCCAGGGGAGGGTAATGAAAAACTGTTTTTT. The chain joins TRBV5-4 to TRBJ1-4, with D possibly TRBD1 on 6 matching bases. Germline-derived CDR1 and CDR2 are SGHNT and YYREEE (reference sequence). The CDR3 loop spans 14 amino acids. V was shortened by 5 bases and J by 4 bases, with 12 bases between the two germline ends. Full variable domain (outside the CDR3, taken from reference TRBV5-4 and TRBJ1-4): ETGVTQSPTHLIKTRGQQVTLRCSSQSGHNTVSWYQQALGQGPQFIFQYYREEENGRGNFPPRFSGLQFPNYSSELNVNALELDDSALYLCASSPGEGNEKLFFGSGTQLSVL.

This clone was seen a few times. This sequence joins TRBV7-2 and TRBJ2-2, with 8 positions matching TRBD1. Germline lookup yields CDR1 SGHTA and CDR2 FQGNSA. The CDR3 contains 13 residues. Germline trimming cut 7 bases from V and 7 bases from J; bases unmatched to any gene: 5. The CDR3 DNA reads as TGTGCCAGCACGACAGGGGTTGTCGGGGAGCTGTTTTTT. Its protein is CASTTGVVGELFF.

The chain recombines TRBV6-9 with TRBJ2-3; the D is unclear. In germline, CDR1 is MNHGY, CDR2 SVAAGI. The V end lost 6 bases, the J end lost 6 bases, and 7 bases lay between the germline ends. The CDR3 consists of 11 residues. The CDR3 nucleotides read TGTGCCAGCAGCGACGCGGATACGCAGTATTTT. It encodes CASSDADTQYF.

The chain is built from TRBV13 and TRBJ1-2, with 9 bases fitting TRBD1. V lost 0 bases and J lost 4; bases outside the gene matches: 9. The CDR3 has 17 amino acids. The V gene's germline CDR1 is PRHDT and CDR2 FYEKMQ (reference sequence). The CDR3 here is CASSLGSGTGRGYGYTF. CDR3 nucleotide sequence: TGTGCCAGCAGCTTAGGGTCAGGGACAGGGAGAGGCTATGGCTACACCTTC.

The chain carries TRBV7-9 and TRBJ2-1; D is unclear. Between the trimmed V and J ends, which lost 5 bases and 5 bases, there was a span of 10 bases. The CDR3 extends over 13 amino acids. Looked up from germline, CDR1 is SEHNR and CDR2 is FQNEAQ (reference sequence). The CDR3 DNA sequence: TGTGCCAGCAGCCTCCGGGCAGACAATGAGCAGTTCTTC. It specifies CASSLRADNEQFF.

The chain combines TRBV5-1 with TRBJ1-3; D gene uncertain. Germline loops: CDR1 SGHRS, CDR2 YFSETQ. This CDR3 has 15 residues. Trimming shortened V by 3 bases and J by 0 bases, and 10 bases separated the two germline ends. The CDR3 DNA reads as TGCGCCAGCAGCTCGAACGGGAACTCTGGAAACACCATATATTTT. Translation: CASSSNGNSGNTIYF. Combining the CDR3 with reference TRBV5-1 and TRBJ1-3 gives the whole variable domain KAGVTQTPRYLIKTRGQQVTLSCSPISGHRSVSWYQQTPGQGLQFLFEYFSETQRNKGNFPGRFSGRQFSNSRSEMNVSTLELGDSALYLCASSSNGNSGNTIYFGEGSWLTVV.

This chain joins TRBV7-9 and TRBJ2-3; 10 nucleotides align to TRBD2. Germline V gene data show CDR1 as SEHNR and CDR2 as FQNEAQ (reference sequence). The V segment lost 7 bases and the J segment 6 bases; nucleotides outside the gene matches: 19. The CDR3 is 18 residues long. CDR3 in DNA: TGTGCCAGCACTCCCCGCCGACTAGCGGGCGACTCAAAGGATACGCAGTATTTT. It specifies CASTPRRLAGDSKDTQYF. Filled out from reference TRBV7-9 and TRBJ2-3, the complete variable domain reads DTGVSQNPRHKITKRGQNVTFRCDPISEHNRLYWYRQTLGQGPEFLTYFQNEAQLEKSRLLSDRFSAERPKGSFSTLEIQRTEQGDSAMYLCASTPRRLAGDSKDTQYFGPGTRLTVL.

CDR3 sequence: CASSQGVGSNQPQHF. CDR3 sequence (DNA): TGCGCCAGCAGCCAAGGGGTTGGGAGCAATCAGCCCCAGCATTTT. V gene TRBV4-3 combines with J gene TRBJ1-5; D gene uncertain. The CDR3 consists of 15 residues. CDR1 and CDR2 (germline): LGHNA, YSLEER. The ends were cut back, 1 base at V and 1 base at J, with 8 bases in the middle.

CDR3 coding DNA: TGTGCCAGCAGCTTAGGGGTACAAGAGACCCAGTACTTC. It yields the protein CASSLGVQETQYF. This rearrangement joins TRBV7-6 to TRBJ2-5; D unclear. There are 13 residues in the CDR3. The germline CDR1 and CDR2 sequences are SGHVS and FNYEAQ. Trimming removed 1 base at V and 2 bases at J, with 5 bases between.

The sample holds a few counts of this clone. V gene TRBV5-8 combines with J gene TRBJ1-5; 10 nucleotides align to TRBD1. Germline V gives CDR1 SGHTS, CDR2 YDEGEE. The CDR3 is 14 residues long. The junction had 3 bases not matched to a gene; V was cut back by 2 bases and J by 7 bases. CDR3 DNA: TGTGCCAGCAGCTTAGACAGGGGGCACCAGCCCCAGCATTTT. Amino acids: CASSLDRGHQPQHF.

This clone was counted a single time. The chain carries TRBV5-6 and TRBJ2-1, with D tentatively TRBD1 (6 bases). V was shortened by 6 bases and J by 5 bases, with 18 bases between the two germline ends. The length of the CDR3 is 15 residues. Looked up from germline, CDR1 is SGHDT and CDR2 is YYEEEE. CDR3 loop: CASTVAGVFDNEQFF. DNA for the CDR3: TGTGCCAGCACCGTCGCAGGGGTCTTCGACAATGAGCAGTTCTTC.

The rearrangement links TRBV29-1 to TRBJ2-1; D call uncertain. Germline CDR1 SQVTM, CDR2 ANQGSEA. This CDR3 spans 10 amino acids. The V and J ends lost 3 bases and 10 bases respectively, with 7 bases between them. The CDR3: CSVDGIEQFF. The CDR3 DNA is TGCAGCGTTGACGGAATAGAGCAGTTCTTC.

With regard to this clone: One end of the junction varies from germline; a read error may be responsible. The chain carries TRBV7-7 and TRBJ2-3, with D possibly TRBD2 on 6 matching bases. This CDR3 comprises 17 residues. The germline gives CDR1 SSHAT, CDR2 FNYEAQ (reference sequence). The CDR3 DNA reads TGTGCTAGCAGCCCCGATTCGCGGGGACCTGGGACAGATACGCAGTATTTT. It codes for CASSPDSRGPGTDTQYF.